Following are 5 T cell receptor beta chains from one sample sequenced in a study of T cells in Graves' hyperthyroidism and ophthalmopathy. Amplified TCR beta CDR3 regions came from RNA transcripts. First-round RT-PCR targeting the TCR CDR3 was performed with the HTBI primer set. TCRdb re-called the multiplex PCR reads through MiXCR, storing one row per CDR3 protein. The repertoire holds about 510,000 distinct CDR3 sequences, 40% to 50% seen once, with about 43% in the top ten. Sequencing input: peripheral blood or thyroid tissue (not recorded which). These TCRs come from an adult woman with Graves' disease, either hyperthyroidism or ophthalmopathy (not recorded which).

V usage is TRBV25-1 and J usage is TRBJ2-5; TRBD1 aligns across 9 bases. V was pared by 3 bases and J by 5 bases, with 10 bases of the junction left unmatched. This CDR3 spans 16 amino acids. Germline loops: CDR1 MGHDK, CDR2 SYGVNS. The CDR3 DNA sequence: TGTGCCAGCAGTGATAAAAAAAGGACAGGGGACGAGACCCAGTACTTC. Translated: CASSDKKRTGDETQYF. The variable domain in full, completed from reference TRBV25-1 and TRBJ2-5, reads EADIYQTPRYLVIGTGKKITLECSQTMGHDKMYWYQQDPGMELHLIHYSYGVNSTEKGDLSSESTVSRIRTEHFPLTLESARPSHTSQYLCASSDKKRTGDETQYFGPGTRLLVL.

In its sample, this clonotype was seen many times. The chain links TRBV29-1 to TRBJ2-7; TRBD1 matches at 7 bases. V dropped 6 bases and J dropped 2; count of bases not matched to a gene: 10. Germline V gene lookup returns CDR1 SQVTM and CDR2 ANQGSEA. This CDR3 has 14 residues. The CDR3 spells CSVTGTDFTYEQYF. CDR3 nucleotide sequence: TGCAGCGTGACCGGGACAGACTTCACCTACGAGCAGTACTTC.

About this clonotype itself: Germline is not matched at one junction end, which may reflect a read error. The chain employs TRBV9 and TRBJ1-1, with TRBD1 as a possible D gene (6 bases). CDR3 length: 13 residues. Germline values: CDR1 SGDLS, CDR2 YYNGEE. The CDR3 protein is CASSNIRGSEAFF. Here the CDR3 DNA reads TGCGCCAGCAGCAATATCAGGGGCTCTGAAGCTTTCTTT. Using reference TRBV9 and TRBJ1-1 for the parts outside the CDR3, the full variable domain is DSGVTQTPKHLITATGQRVTLRCSPRSGDLSVYWYQQSLDQGLQFLIQYYNGEERAKGNILERFSAQQFPDLHSELNLSSLELGDSALYFCASSNIRGSEAFFGQGTRLTVV.

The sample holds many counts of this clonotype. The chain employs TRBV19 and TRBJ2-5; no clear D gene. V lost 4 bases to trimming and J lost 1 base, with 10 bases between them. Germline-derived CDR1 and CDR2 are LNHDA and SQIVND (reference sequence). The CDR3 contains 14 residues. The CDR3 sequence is CASSTGRLQETQYF. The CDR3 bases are TGTGCCAGTAGTACCGGACGGCTCCAAGAGACCCAGTACTTC.

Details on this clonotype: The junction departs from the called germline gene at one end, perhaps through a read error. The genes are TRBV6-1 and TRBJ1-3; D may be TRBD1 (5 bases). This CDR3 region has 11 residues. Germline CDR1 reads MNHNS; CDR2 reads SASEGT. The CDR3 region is CASIRGNTIYF. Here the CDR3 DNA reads TGTGCCAGCATACGGGGGAACACTATATATTTT.